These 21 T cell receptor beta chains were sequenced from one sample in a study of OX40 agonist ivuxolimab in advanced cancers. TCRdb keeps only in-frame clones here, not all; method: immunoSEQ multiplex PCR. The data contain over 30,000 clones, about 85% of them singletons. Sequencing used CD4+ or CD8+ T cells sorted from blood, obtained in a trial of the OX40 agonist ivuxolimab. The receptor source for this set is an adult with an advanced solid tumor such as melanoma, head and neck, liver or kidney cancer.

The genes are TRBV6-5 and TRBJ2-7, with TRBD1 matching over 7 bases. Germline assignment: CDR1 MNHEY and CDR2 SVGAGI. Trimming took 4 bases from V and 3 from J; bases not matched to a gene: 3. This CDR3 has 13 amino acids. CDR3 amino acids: CASSFYRGYEQYF. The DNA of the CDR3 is TGTGCCAGCAGTTTCTACAGGGGCTACGAGCAGTACTTC.

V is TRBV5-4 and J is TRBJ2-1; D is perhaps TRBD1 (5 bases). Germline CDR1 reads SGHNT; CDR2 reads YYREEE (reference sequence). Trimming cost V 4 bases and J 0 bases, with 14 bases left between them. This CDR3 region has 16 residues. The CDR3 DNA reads TGTGCCAGCAGCACCAGGGCCCTTAGCTCCTACAATGAGCAGTTCTTC. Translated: CASSTRALSSYNEQFF.

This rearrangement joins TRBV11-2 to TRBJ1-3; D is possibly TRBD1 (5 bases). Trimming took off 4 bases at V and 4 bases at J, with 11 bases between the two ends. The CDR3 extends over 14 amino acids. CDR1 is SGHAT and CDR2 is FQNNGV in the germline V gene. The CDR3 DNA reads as TGTGCCAGCAGCTGGGGCAGGGCCGGAAACACCATATATTTT. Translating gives CASSWGRAGNTIYF.

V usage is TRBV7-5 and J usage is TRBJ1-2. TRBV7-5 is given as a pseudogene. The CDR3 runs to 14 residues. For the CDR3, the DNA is TGTGTCAGAAGCTTAGCATGCGGGCTTGATGGCTACACCTTC. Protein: CVRSLACGLDGYTF.

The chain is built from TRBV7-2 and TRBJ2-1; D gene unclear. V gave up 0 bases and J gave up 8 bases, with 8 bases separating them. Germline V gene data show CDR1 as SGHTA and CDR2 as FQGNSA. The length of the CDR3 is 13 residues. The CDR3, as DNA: TGTGCCAGCAGCTTAGCTAGCAGGTATGAGCAGTTCTTC. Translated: CASSLASRYEQFF.

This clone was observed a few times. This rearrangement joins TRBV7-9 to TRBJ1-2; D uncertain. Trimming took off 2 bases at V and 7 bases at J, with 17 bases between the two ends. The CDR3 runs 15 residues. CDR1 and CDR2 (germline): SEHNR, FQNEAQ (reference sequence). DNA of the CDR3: TGTGCCAGCAGCTTAAACTCGGGCGTGGGATCTGGCTACACCTTC. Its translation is CASSLNSGVGSGYTF.

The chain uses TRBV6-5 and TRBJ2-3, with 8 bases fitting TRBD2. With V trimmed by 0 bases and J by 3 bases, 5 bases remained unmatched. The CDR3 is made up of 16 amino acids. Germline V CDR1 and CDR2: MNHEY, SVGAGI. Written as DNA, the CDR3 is TGTGCCAGCAGTTACTCGGCTAGCGGGCTGACAGATACGCAGTATTTT. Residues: CASSYSASGLTDTQYF.

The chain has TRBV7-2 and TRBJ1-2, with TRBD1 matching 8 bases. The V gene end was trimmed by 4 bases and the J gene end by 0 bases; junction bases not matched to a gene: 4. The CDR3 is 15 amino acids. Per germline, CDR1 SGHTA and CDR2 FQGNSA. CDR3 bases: TGTGCCAGCAGCTGGACAGGGCCGACTAACTATGGCTACACCTTC. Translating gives CASSWTGPTNYGYTF.

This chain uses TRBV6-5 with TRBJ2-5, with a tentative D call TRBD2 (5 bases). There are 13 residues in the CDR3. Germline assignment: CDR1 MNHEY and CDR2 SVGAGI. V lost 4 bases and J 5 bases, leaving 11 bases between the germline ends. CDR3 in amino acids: CASSFRLRETQYF. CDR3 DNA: TGTGCCAGCAGTTTTCGACTACGGGAGACCCAGTACTTC.

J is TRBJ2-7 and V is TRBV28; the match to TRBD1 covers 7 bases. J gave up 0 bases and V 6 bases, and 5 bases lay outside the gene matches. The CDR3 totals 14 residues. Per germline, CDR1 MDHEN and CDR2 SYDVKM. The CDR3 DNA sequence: TGTGCCAGCAGAGCGACAGGGAGCTCCTACGAGCAGTACTTC. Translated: CASRATGSSYEQYF.

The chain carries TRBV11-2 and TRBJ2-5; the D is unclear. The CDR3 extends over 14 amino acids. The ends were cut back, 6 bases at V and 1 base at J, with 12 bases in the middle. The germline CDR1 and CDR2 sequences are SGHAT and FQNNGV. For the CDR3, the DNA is TGTGCCAGCAGGGCGACGTACGTCCAAGAGACCCAGTACTTC. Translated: CASRATYVQETQYF.

The CDR3 sequence is CASSYSSAGVAYEQYF. CDR3 nucleotide sequence: TGTGCCAGCAGTTACTCGAGTGCGGGAGTGGCCTACGAGCAGTACTTC. This chain uses TRBV6-5 with TRBJ2-7, with 7 bases lining up with TRBD2. CDR3 length equals 16 residues. The germline V gene encodes CDR1 MNHEY and CDR2 SVGAGI. Trimming took 0 bases from V and 2 from J; bases not matched to a gene: 7.

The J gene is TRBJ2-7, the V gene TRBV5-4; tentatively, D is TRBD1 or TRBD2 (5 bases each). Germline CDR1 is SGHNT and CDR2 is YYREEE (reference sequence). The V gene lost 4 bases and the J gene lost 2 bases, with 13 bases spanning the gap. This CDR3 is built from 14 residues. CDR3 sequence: CASSTPGPPYEQYF. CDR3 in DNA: TGTGCCAGCAGCACCCCGGGACCGCCCTACGAGCAGTACTTC.

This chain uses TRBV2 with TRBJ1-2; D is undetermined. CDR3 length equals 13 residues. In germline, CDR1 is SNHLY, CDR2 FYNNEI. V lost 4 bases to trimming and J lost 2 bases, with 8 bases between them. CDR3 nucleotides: TGTGCCAGCAGTGTAGGTATGAACTATGGCTACACCTTC. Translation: CASSVGMNYGYTF.

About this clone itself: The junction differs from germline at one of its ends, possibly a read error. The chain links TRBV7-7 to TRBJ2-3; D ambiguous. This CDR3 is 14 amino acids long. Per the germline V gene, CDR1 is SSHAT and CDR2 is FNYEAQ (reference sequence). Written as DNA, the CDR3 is TGTGCTAGCAGCATGACCGCTAGCACAGATACGCAGTATTTT. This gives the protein CASSMTASTDTQYF.

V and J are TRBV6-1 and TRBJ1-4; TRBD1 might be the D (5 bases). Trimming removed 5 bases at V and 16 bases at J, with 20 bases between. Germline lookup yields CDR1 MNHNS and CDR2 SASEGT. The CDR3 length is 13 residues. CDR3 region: CASSSDRVLGEFF. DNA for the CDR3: TGTGCCAGCAGTTCCGACCGGGTCCTGGGGGAGTTTTTT.

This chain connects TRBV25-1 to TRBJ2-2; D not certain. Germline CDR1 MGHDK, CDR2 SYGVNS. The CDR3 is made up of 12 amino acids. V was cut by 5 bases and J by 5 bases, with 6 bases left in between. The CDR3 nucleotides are TGTGCCAGCAGTCCCCCGACCGGGGAGCTGTTTTTT. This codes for CASSPPTGELFF.

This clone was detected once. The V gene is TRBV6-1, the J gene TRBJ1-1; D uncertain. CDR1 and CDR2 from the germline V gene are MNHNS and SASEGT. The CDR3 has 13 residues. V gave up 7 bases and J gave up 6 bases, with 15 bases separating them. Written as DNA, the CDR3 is TGTGCCAGCATTAAGACTGTTACAGCTGAAGCTTTCTTT. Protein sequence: CASIKTVTAEAFF.

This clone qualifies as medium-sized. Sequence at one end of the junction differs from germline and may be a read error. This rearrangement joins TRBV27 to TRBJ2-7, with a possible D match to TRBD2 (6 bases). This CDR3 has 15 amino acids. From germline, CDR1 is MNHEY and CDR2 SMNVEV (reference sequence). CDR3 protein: CASSLSRGGRGEQYF. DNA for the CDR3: TGTGCCAGCAGTCTATCGCGGGGTGGGAGAGGCGAGCAGTACTTC.

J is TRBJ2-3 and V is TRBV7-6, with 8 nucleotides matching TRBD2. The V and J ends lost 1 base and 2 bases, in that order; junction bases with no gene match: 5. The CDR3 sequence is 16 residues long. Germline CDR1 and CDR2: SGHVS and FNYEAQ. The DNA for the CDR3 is TGTGCCAGCAGCTTAGGGGCTAGCGGGTACACAGATACGCAGTATTTT. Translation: CASSLGASGYTDTQYF.

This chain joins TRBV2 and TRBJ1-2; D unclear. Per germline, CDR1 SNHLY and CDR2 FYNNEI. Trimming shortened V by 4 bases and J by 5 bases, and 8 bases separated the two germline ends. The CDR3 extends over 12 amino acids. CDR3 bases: TGTGCCAGCAGTGTCCTATCGTATGGCTACACCTTC. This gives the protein CASSVLSYGYTF.